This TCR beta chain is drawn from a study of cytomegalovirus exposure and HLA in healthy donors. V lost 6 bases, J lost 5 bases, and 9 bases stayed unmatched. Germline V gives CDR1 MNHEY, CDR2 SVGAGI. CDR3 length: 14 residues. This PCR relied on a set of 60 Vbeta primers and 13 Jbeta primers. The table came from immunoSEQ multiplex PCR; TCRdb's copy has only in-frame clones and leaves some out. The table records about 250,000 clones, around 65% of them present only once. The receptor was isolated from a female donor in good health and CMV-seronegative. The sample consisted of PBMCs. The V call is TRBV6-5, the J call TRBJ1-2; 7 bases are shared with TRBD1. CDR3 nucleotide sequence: TGTGCCAGCAGGATGACAGGGCAGGGTTATGGCTACACCTTC. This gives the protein CASRMTGQGYGYTF.